This section outlines one T cell receptor beta chain sequence together with its context. Its cognate antigen has yet to be identified. Base qualities are not provided; no much larger clone lies one nucleotide away. The immunoSEQ Assay was used to immunosequence TCRbeta CDR3 regions from genomic DNA. Genomic DNA was amplified by bias-controlled multiplex PCR before high-throughput sequencing. As for the authors' bioinformatics: To quantify the absolute abundance of each unique TCRbeta CDR3 region, the sequences were collapsed and filtered. Clonality, defined as 1 minus Pielou's evenness, was calculated using only productive rearrangements. A previously published method was used to identify clones with significantly greater frequencies in on-treatment samples than in baseline samples. TCRdb took this table from immuneACCESS and kept in-frame rearrangements with V and J called. Such tables lack part of the clones; where checked against another copy, unresolved V genes explain under half of the gap, and the rest is unexplained. That table supplies the V and J calls and clone size; D and trimming were determined from the DNA. The sample yields 20,000 to 25,000 clones; roughly four fifths were counted once. In total, the top ten clones hold about 9.9% of the sample.

The entry originates in a study of sequential checkpoint blockade in melanoma (dated by TCRdb to between 2019 and 2020). Background for the entire study: Patients were assigned by 1:1 randomization to either first-line nivolumab followed by ipilimumab (arm A) or ipilimumab followed by nivolumab (arm B). Both trial sequences were followed by maintenance nivolumab. Study-level results and caveats: The model for predicting response that combines TCR metrics with mutation burden needs to be validated in larger, independent patient cohorts.

The treatment or condition label, as the study defines it: randomized to nivolumab then ipilimumab (arm A) or the reverse (arm B). No trial patient had received prior DNA-damaging chemotherapy. On a FACS Aria II flow cytometer, live CD3+CD8+ cells that were negative for CD19 and CD56 were sorted from thawed PBMCs. Samples were obtained from patients with melanoma enrolled in CheckMate 064, a randomized, open-label phase II trial of sequential checkpoint blockade. Peripheral blood mononuclear cells were collected by leukapheresis, purified using Ficoll-Paque, and frozen in human serum containing about 10% DMSO. Immediately after sorting, the purity of the sorted blood CD3+CD8+ cells was confirmed to be >98%, and DNA was then extracted. The trim is 0 bases for V and 3 bases for J, with a gap of 6 bases between the germline ends. CDR3 length: 14 amino acids, cysteine to phenylalanine. The only DNA kept is the CDR3, 42 bases in frame from the first base. CDR1 and CDR2 (SGHRS, YFSETQ) derive from the germline V gene.

The sequencing here drew on CD8+ T cells sorted from blood (inferred from file names), taken from a patient given nivolumab and ipilimumab in sequence. This sequence originates from a human donor with melanoma. This sequence uses TRBV5-1 and TRBJ1-4; the D segment could be TRBD1, given 5 matching bases. The CDR3 sequence is CASSLGGANEKLFF. The nucleotides read TGCGCCAGCAGCTTGGGGGGGGCTAATGAAAAACTGTTTTTT.